This T cell receptor beta chain was recovered during a study of cytomegalovirus exposure and HLA in healthy donors. General observations from the study: Several of the most significant clusters appeared linked to common viral pathogens, based on a later analysis.

A note on this clone: Its antigen is still unknown. One end of the junction varies from germline; a read error may be responsible.

The germline V gene has CDR1 MNHEY and CDR2 SMNVEV (reference sequence). This CDR3 contains 13 residues. PCR used 60 Vbeta primers and 13 Jbeta primers. Generated by immunoSEQ multiplex PCR, the TCRdb table keeps only in-frame clones and is missing some. Among under 200,000 clones listed, about two thirds were seen once. Sample: PBMCs. The chain recombines TRBV27 with TRBJ1-6, with TRBD1 as a possible D gene (5 bases). This TCR was sampled from a woman younger than 35 in good health and CMV-seropositive. CDR3 bases: TGTGCCAGCCGTTTCGGGGGAAACTCACCCCTCCACTTT. Translated, it gives CASRFGGNSPLHF.